Listed here are 17 T cell receptor beta chains from one sample, sequenced in a study of control samples from healthy donors and cancer patients. Produced via immunoSEQ multiplex PCR; TCRdb's table is partial and in-frame only. The listing records roughly 200,000 clones. Sequenced: blood. These receptors all come from a woman aged 30 to 39 in good health.

J is TRBJ1-5 and V is TRBV28, with a tentative D call TRBD1 (6 bases). The germline V and J ends were trimmed by 2 bases and 5 bases, with 16 bases remaining between them. CDR3 size: 16 residues. Germline V CDR1 and CDR2: MDHEN, SYDVKM. The CDR3 spells CASSLKYRVRYQPQHF. The CDR3 DNA follows: TGTGCCAGCAGTTTAAAATACAGGGTACGGTATCAGCCCCAGCATTTT.

V and J are TRBV9 and TRBJ1-1; D remains unclear. Germline-derived CDR1 and CDR2 are SGDLS and YYNGEE. The germline V and J ends were trimmed by 4 bases and 9 bases, with 13 bases remaining between them. The CDR3 covers 12 residues. CDR3: CASSLDLDQAFF. CDR3 nucleotide sequence: TGTGCCAGCAGCCTGGACCTCGATCAAGCTTTCTTT.

The rearrangement links TRBV7-9 to TRBJ1-1; D ambiguous. CDR3 length: 15 residues. Trimming pared 6 bases from V and 0 bases from J, leaving 14 bases between. Germline loops: CDR1 SEHNR, CDR2 FQNEAQ (reference sequence). The CDR3 sequence is CASRGLPTMNTEAFF. The CDR3 DNA sequence: TGTGCCAGCAGAGGTCTCCCTACCATGAACACTGAAGCTTTCTTT.

The gene calls are TRBV28 and TRBJ2-7; D is perhaps TRBD1 (5 bases). CDR1 is MDHEN, CDR2 SYDVKM, per germline. V lost 3 bases and J 3 bases, leaving 6 bases between the germline ends. The CDR3 runs to 12 residues. The CDR3 loop is CASSFDSYEQYF. The DNA of the CDR3 is TGTGCCAGCAGTTTTGACAGCTACGAGCAGTACTTC.

CDR3 DNA: TGTGCCTGGAGCCAACAGGGGAGCACTGAAGCTTTCTTT. Protein: CAWSQQGSTEAFF. This chain uses TRBV30 with TRBJ1-1; the match to TRBD1 covers 7 bases. The length of the CDR3 is 13 residues. V lost 3 bases to trimming and J lost 4 bases; unmatched junction nucleotides: 5. Per germline, CDR1 GTSNPN and CDR2 SVGIG (reference sequence). Together with reference TRBV30 and TRBJ1-1, the CDR3 gives the full variable domain: SQTIHQWPATLVQPVGSPLSLECTVEGTSNPNLYWYRQAAGRGLQLLFYSVGIGQISSEVPQNLSASRPQDRQFILSSKKLLLSDSGFYLCAWSQQGSTEAFFGQGTRLTVV.

Notes on this clone: Other DNA sequences of this sample code for an identical CDR3. The DNA of the CDR3 is TGCGCCAGCAGCTTGGACAGCTCTGGAAACACCATATATTTT. Translated: CASSLDSSGNTIYF. V gene TRBV5-1 combines with J gene TRBJ1-3; D uncertain. CDR3 size: 14 residues. The V gene's germline CDR1 is SGHRS and CDR2 YFSETQ. V lost 0 bases, J lost 0 bases, and 4 bases lay in between.

The genes are TRBV25-1 and TRBJ2-3, with a possible D match to TRBD2 (6 bases). Germline V gives CDR1 MGHDK, CDR2 SYGVNS. The CDR3 loop spans 16 amino acids. Trimming removed 0 bases from V and 2 bases from J, with 12 bases in between. The CDR3 spells CASSEYGGKTTDTQYF. For the CDR3, the DNA is TGTGCCAGCAGTGAATATGGGGGGAAGACCACAGATACGCAGTATTTT.

The gene calls are TRBV21-1 and TRBJ1-6. TRBV21-1 is marked as a pseudogene. The CDR3 is 17 residues long. The CDR3 nucleotides read TGTGCCAGCAGCAAAGCGGGGGGCTTTTGGGCCTGTTCACCCCTCCACTTT. Its protein product is CASSKAGGFWACSPLHF.

The genes are TRBV4-3 and TRBJ1-5; no definite D call. Germline loops: CDR1 LGHNA, CDR2 YSLEER. CDR3 length: 17 amino acids. Trimming removed 2 bases from V and 0 bases from J, with 14 bases in between. The chain's CDR3 is CASSQSLELHSNQPQHF. CDR3 sequence (DNA): TGCGCCAGCAGCCAATCCCTCGAGTTACATAGCAATCAGCCCCAGCATTTT.

The V call is TRBV7-2, the J call TRBJ2-3, with D tentatively TRBD1 (6 bases). CDR3 size: 14 residues. V lost 5 bases and J 5 bases, leaving 14 bases between the germline ends. Per the germline V gene, CDR1 is SGHTA and CDR2 is FQGNSA. This chain's CDR3 is CASSVRDTQDTQYF. CDR3 sequence (DNA): TGTGCCAGCAGCGTACGGGACACGCAAGATACGCAGTATTTT.

The chain has TRBV2 and TRBJ2-7; 8 bases match TRBD2. The CDR3 loop spans 15 amino acids. Germline V gives CDR1 SNHLY, CDR2 FYNNEI. V gave up 6 bases and J gave up 4 bases; unmatched junction bases: 11. In DNA form, the CDR3 reads TGTGCCAGCAGGAACGGGGGGGCAGGGCCATACGAGCAGTACTTC. Protein product: CASRNGGAGPYEQYF.

The chain has TRBV19 and TRBJ2-3, with D unclear. Deletions cut 5 bases from V and 3 bases from J, with 6 bases between. CDR1 and CDR2 from the germline V gene are LNHDA and SQIVND (reference sequence). The length of the CDR3 is 12 residues. In DNA form, the CDR3 reads TGTGCCAGTAGTCGTCGTACAGATACGCAGTATTTT. Translation gives CASSRRTDTQYF.

J is TRBJ1-5 and V is TRBV4-2; D gene uncertain. The ends were cut back, 0 bases at V and 1 base at J, with 10 bases in the middle. The germline V gene encodes CDR1 LGHNA and CDR2 YNFKEQ. This CDR3 has 16 residues. The CDR3 here is CASSQDRQASNQPQHF. CDR3 sequence (DNA): TGTGCCAGCAGCCAAGATAGGCAGGCCAGCAATCAGCCCCAGCATTTT.

The chain joins TRBV6-5 to TRBJ1-4; D unresolved. Trimming left V 0 bases short and J 3 bases short, with 11 bases between. The CDR3 runs 16 residues. Germline CDR1 and CDR2: MNHEY and SVGAGI. CDR3 loop: CASSYSGRLANEKLFF. As DNA, the CDR3 is TGTGCCAGCAGTTACTCGGGTCGCCTGGCTAATGAAAAACTGTTTTTT.

The chain couples TRBV6-5 to TRBJ1-2; TRBD1 might be the D (5 bases). Germline lookup yields CDR1 MNHEY and CDR2 SVGAGI. The CDR3 is made up of 14 amino acids. Deletions cut 0 bases from V and 5 bases from J, with 10 bases between. The CDR3 here is CASSYSGPRYGYTF. The DNA of the CDR3 is TGTGCCAGCAGTTACTCGGGACCACGGTATGGCTACACCTTC.

The chain has TRBV27 and TRBJ1-3; D is possibly TRBD1 (5 bases). This CDR3 spans 13 amino acids. Germline V lookup: CDR1 MNHEY, CDR2 SMNVEV (reference sequence). V was cut by 4 bases and J by 2 bases, with 6 bases left in between. The CDR3 is CASSSGTGNTIYF. CDR3 nucleotides: TGTGCCAGCAGTTCAGGGACTGGAAACACCATATATTTT.

The chain links TRBV6-1 to TRBJ2-7, with a weak D call TRBD2 (5 bases). CDR3 length: 11 residues. CDR1 is MNHNS and CDR2 is SASEGT in the germline V gene. Trimming removed 3 bases from V and 7 bases from J, with 7 bases in between. This CDR3 is CASSEWREQYF. The CDR3 DNA reads as TGTGCCAGCAGTGAGTGGAGGGAGCAGTACTTC.